The clone carrying this T cell receptor (beta chain) was found once. The data belong to a study of molecular identifiers for immune sequencing clone quantification. In TCRdb, the PCR reads were re-called with MiXCR into one record per CDR3 protein. The sample records roughly 90,000 distinct CDR3 sequences, around 19% being singletons. V trimming: 3 bases; J trimming: 4 bases; junction bases outside the gene matches: 6. CDR1 is MGHRA, CDR2 YSYEKL, per germline. The CDR3 sequence is 15 residues long. Researchers sorted naive CD8 T cells as cells that were CD8+CD4-CCR7+CD45RA+. Sequenced: naive CD8+ T cells from blood, with Jurkat cell RNA spiked in. Subset indicated: FACS-sorted CD8+CD4-CCR7+CD45RA+ naive T cells. The receptor was derived from a human donor in good health. Some libraries in this study had Jurkat cell RNA spiked in. The chain recombines TRBV4-1 with TRBJ1-1; 9 bases line up with TRBD1. CDR3 sequence (DNA): TGCGCCAGCAGCCAGAGACAGGGGGAAACCACTGAAGCTTTCTTT. This gives the protein CASSQRQGETTEAFF.